These 10 T cell receptor beta chains came from one sample sequenced in a study of T cell responses to AZD1222 COVID-19 vaccine. Assay used: immunoSEQ multiplex PCR; TCRdb lists only in-frame clones, some missing. This sample has roughly 130,000 clones; 75% to 90% occur once, and the top ten carry roughly 1.5%. Material: peripheral blood, obtained on day 0 of AZD1222 vaccination. The receptor set was obtained from an adult in good health.

The chain combines TRBV7-8 with TRBJ2-2; no definite D call. V was shortened by 5 bases and J by 13 bases, with 26 bases between the two germline ends. Germline loops: CDR1 SGHVS, CDR2 FQNEAQ. This CDR3 is 16 amino acids long. The CDR3 region is CASSPRRAGPAVWLFF. The CDR3 nucleotides are TGTGCCAGCAGCCCACGTAGGGCAGGCCCTGCTGTTTGGCTGTTTTTT.

The gene calls are TRBV6-1 and TRBJ1-1; a possible D gene is TRBD1 (5 bases). Looked up from germline, CDR1 is MNHNS and CDR2 is SASEGT. The V and J ends lost 0 bases and 5 bases respectively, with 22 bases between them. There are 18 residues in the CDR3. The CDR3 sequence is CASSEAGPGRGMRTEAFF. Written as DNA, the CDR3 is TGTGCCAGCAGTGAAGCGGGGCCAGGGAGAGGGATGCGAACTGAAGCTTTCTTT.

This chain uses TRBV19 with TRBJ2-2; D is unresolved. The CDR3 extends over 16 amino acids. Germline V CDR1 and CDR2: LNHDA, SQIVND (reference sequence). Trimming pared 1 base from V and 2 bases from J, leaving 11 bases between. As DNA, the CDR3 is TGTGCCAGTAGTATAGGGGCAGGAGTCAACACCGGGGAGCTGTTTTTT. The encoded protein is CASSIGAGVNTGELFF.

J is TRBJ1-1 and V is TRBV9, with D possibly TRBD1 on 5 matching bases. The CDR3 length is 15 residues. The V and J ends lost 0 bases and 1 base respectively, with 10 bases between them. The V gene's germline CDR1 is SGDLS and CDR2 YYNGEE. The CDR3 DNA reads TGTGCCAGCAGCGTAGGGGACCCTAAGAACACTGAAGCTTTCTTT. Its translation: CASSVGDPKNTEAFF.

The CDR3 DNA follows: TGTGCCAGCAGTCAACTCCTCGGACTAGCCCTCTACGAGCAGTACTTC. This sequence encodes CASSQLLGLALYEQYF. The chain employs TRBV27 and TRBJ2-7; 8 bases map to TRBD2. V shed 5 bases, J shed 3 bases, and the junction held 12 bases outside the gene matches. The CDR3 covers 16 residues. Germline V CDR1 and CDR2: MNHEY, SMNVEV (reference sequence).

This clone was found once. This chain joins TRBV9 and TRBJ1-6; perhaps TRBD1 as D (5 bases). The germline CDR1 and CDR2 sequences are SGDLS and YYNGEE. V was clipped by 4 bases and J by 11 bases, with 16 bases between them. This CDR3 contains 14 residues. This CDR3 is CASSSGRGFAPLHF. The CDR3 DNA is TGTGCCAGCAGCTCAGGGCGGGGTTTCGCACCCCTCCACTTT. Filled out from reference TRBV9 and TRBJ1-6, the complete variable domain reads DSGVTQTPKHLITATGQRVTLRCSPRSGDLSVYWYQQSLDQGLQFLIQYYNGEERAKGNILERFSAQQFPDLHSELNLSSLELGDSALYFCASSSGRGFAPLHFGNGTRLTVT.

The chain joins TRBV28 to TRBJ1-3; 8 positions match TRBD1. The CDR3 covers 16 residues. V lost 6 bases and J lost 0; bases outside the gene matches: 7. The germline V gene encodes CDR1 MDHEN and CDR2 SYDVKM. CDR3 DNA sequence: TGTGCCAGCAGAGGACAGGGATTGTCCTCTGGAAACACCATATATTTT. It translates to CASRGQGLSSGNTIYF.

The V call is TRBV28, the J call TRBJ2-7; D is undetermined. Germline V gene sequence: CDR1 MDHEN, CDR2 SYDVKM. V gave up 8 bases and J gave up 7 bases, with 15 bases separating them. The CDR3 is 12 amino acids. This CDR3 is CASGSGLGEQYF. For the CDR3, the DNA is TGTGCCAGCGGTTCAGGCCTCGGGGAGCAGTACTTC. The full variable domain, its missing parts supplied by reference TRBV28 and TRBJ2-7, is DVKVTQSSRYLVKRTGEKVFLECVQDMDHENMFWYRQDPGLGLRLIYFSYDVKMKEKGDIPEGYSVSREKKERFSLILESASTNQTSMYLCASGSGLGEQYFGPGTRLTVT.

CDR3 nucleotide sequence: TGTGCCAGCAGCCTTAGGGAGGGGGCAGAGGGGGTTTTCTATGGCTACACCTTC. It is translated as CASSLREGAEGVFYGYTF. The chain carries TRBV3-1 (or the pseudogene TRBV3-2) and TRBJ1-2, with 7 nucleotides matching TRBD1. Trimming removed 4 bases from V and 4 bases from J; junction bases left unmatched: 18. This CDR3 contains 18 residues. CDR1 and CDR2 (germline): LGHDT, YNNKEL (reference sequence).

The V call is TRBV7-7, the J call TRBJ2-1; TRBD1 matches 9 bases. The CDR3 is 19 amino acids. Germline CDR1 SSHAT, CDR2 FNYEAQ (reference sequence). V gave up 8 bases and J gave up 3 bases; unmatched junction bases: 20. DNA for the CDR3: TGTGCCAGCCCGTTTGTTGATTGGGAGGGACAGGGAGTCTACAATGAGCAGTTCTTC. Translating gives CASPFVDWEGQGVYNEQFF.